Listed below are T cell receptor beta chains from one sample, sequenced in a study of CD8+CD57+ T cells in acquired aplastic anemia. TCRdb reanalysed the reads using MiXCR and keeps one entry per CDR3 protein. The table lists approximately 470,000 distinct CDR3 sequences, about a third of them singletons. Source material: sorted CD4+, CD8+, or CD8+CD57+ T cells (not recorded which) from PBMCs. These receptors originate from a human donor with aplastic anemia. CDR3s include the opening cysteine and the closing phenylalanine or tryptophan. The order of the fields is D gene, J gene, clone size, V gene, CDR3 protein, CDR3 DNA. The D gene is left open where the match is weak. Not all rows give a size; the values are once, few, many and, for expanded clones, a class.

>TRBD1|TRBJ2-1|.|TRBV14
CASSQLDRAYEQFF
TGTGCCAGCAGCCAGCTGGACAGGGCATATGAGCAGTTCTTC
>.|TRBJ2-5|.|TRBV28
CASSFGREETQYF
TGTGCCAGCAGTTTCGGCAGGGAAGAGACCCAGTACTTC
>.|TRBJ1-1|.|TRBV3-1
CASSQERGDYTEAFF
TGTGCCAGCAGCCAAGAGAGGGGGGACTACACTGAAGCTTTCTTT
>.|TRBJ2-7|.|TRBV15
CATSRRQGGNYEQYF
TGTGCCACCAGCAGGAGACAGGGAGGAAACTACGAGCAGTACTTC
>TRBD2|TRBJ2-2|.|TRBV9
CASSLPAGGGGELFF
TGTGCCAGCAGTCTCCCCGCGGGGGGCGGCGGGGAGCTGTTTTTT
>.|TRBJ2-7|few|TRBV2
CASSEDRSSYNEQYF
TGTGCCAGCAGTGAAGACAGGAGCTCCTACAATGAGCAGTACTTC
>.|TRBJ1-5|.|TRBV30
CAWSVRRSNQPQHF
TGTGCCTGGAGTGTACGGAGGAGCAATCAGCCCCAGCATTTT
>TRBD2|TRBJ2-5|.|TRBV20-1
CSASPNLAGGGLLQETQYF
TGCAGTGCTAGCCCGAACCTAGCGGGAGGGGGATTGTTGCAAGAGACCCAGTACTTC
>.|TRBJ2-2|once|TRBV24-1
CATSDRRGGRELFF
TGTGCCACCAGTGACCGTCGGGGCGGGCGGGAGCTGTTTTTT
>.|TRBJ2-2|.|TRBV20-1
CSARDRSRVLSGELFF
TGCAGTGCTAGAGATCGTAGCAGGGTATTATCCGGGGAGCTGTTTTTT
>.|TRBJ2-1|.|TRBV3-1
CASSTGASVTEQFF
TGTGCCAGCAGCACCGGGGCTAGCGTCACTGAGCAGTTCTTC
>TRBD2|TRBJ2-5|.|TRBV5-1
CASSSTSGGAKETQYF
TGCGCCAGCAGCTCGACTAGCGGGGGGGCTAAAGAGACCCAGTACTTC
>TRBD1|TRBJ1-2|many|TRBV2
CASSGGQGGYGYTF
TGTGCCAGCAGTGGTGGACAGGGAGGCTATGGCTACACCTTC
>.|TRBJ2-3|few|TRBV7-6
CASSSISPSASYF
TGTGCCAGCAGTTCAATCTCCCCTAGCGCGTCGTATTTT
>.|TRBJ2-2|many|TRBV15
CATSRDRVPGELFF
TGTGCCACCAGCAGAGACAGGGTTCCCGGGGAGCTGTTTTTT
>.|TRBJ2-6|few|TRBV13
CASRSGQNSGANVLTF
TGTGCCAGTCGGTCCGGACAGAACTCTGGGGCCAACGTCCTGACTTTC
>.|TRBJ2-2|.|TRBV3-1
CASSQERLRTGELFF
TGTGCCAGCAGCCAAGAACGTCTGAGGACCGGGGAGCTGTTTTTT
>.|TRBJ2-7|many|TRBV5-1
CASSWEGQYEQYF
TGCGCCAGCAGCTGGGAGGGACAATACGAGCAGTACTTC
>TRBD1|TRBJ2-6|many|TRBV15
CATSPGQGRAGANVLTF
TGTGCCACCAGCCCAGGACAGGGGAGAGCTGGGGCCAACGTCCTGACTTTC
>TRBD1|TRBJ1-4|few|TRBV20-1
CSAGQGVKLFF
TGCAGTGCCGGACAGGGGGTAAAACTGTTTTTT
>.|TRBJ2-7|.|TRBV6-1
CASSGRRGVYEQYF
TGTGCCAGCAGTGGGAGAAGGGGGGTCTACGAGCAGTACTTC
>.|TRBJ2-2|few|TRBV12-3/TRBV12-4
CASVLSYGQNTGELFF
TGTGCCAGCGTACTCAGCTACGGACAGAACACCGGGGAGCTGTTTTTT
>.|TRBJ2-3|.|TRBV4-1
CASSQVAAGAGDTQYF
TGCGCCAGCAGCCAAGTGGCGGCAGGGGCAGGAGATACGCAGTATTTT
>TRBD1|TRBJ2-7|.|TRBV10-2
CASSELEQGGYEQYF
TGCGCCAGCAGTGAGCTAGAACAGGGGGGCTACGAGCAGTACTTC
>.|TRBJ1-2|once|TRBV10-3
CATKIDTEYGYTF
TGTGCCACCAAAATAGACACTGAATATGGCTACACCTTC
>.|TRBJ1-1|.|TRBV27
CASFGRSDTEAFF
TGTGCCAGCTTCGGACGTTCGGACACTGAAGCTTTCTTT
>.|TRBJ2-7|many|TRBV7-2
CASSLVGSDYEQYF
TGTGCCAGCAGCTTAGTTGGCAGCGACTACGAGCAGTACTTC
>.|TRBJ2-5|few|TRBV20-1
CSADKETQYF
TGCAGTGCTGATAAAGAGACCCAGTACTTC
>.|TRBJ2-5|.|TRBV7-3
CASSTLGGPTQYF
TGTGCCAGCAGCACCCTGGGCGGTCCCACCCAGTACTTC
>.|TRBJ1-5|.|TRBV4-3
CASSQSLHSNQPQHF
TGCGCCAGCAGCCAATCACTCCATAGCAATCAGCCCCAGCATTTT
>.|TRBJ1-4|many|TRBV25-1
CASSEYQPNPTNEKLFF
TGTGCCAGCAGTGAATATCAACCAAATCCAACTAATGAAAAACTGTTTTTT
>.|TRBJ2-1|few|TRBV7-8
CASSRGLYNEQFF
TGTGCCAGCAGCCGGGGTCTCTACAATGAGCAGTTCTTC
>TRBD1|TRBJ2-1|.|TRBV29-1
CSVAGQVSYNEQFF
TGCAGCGTCGCCGGACAGGTTTCCTACAATGAGCAGTTCTTC
>.|TRBJ1-5|many|TRBV2
CASSEYGGRGNQPQHF
TGTGCCAGCAGTGAATACGGGGGGCGAGGCAATCAGCCCCAGCATTTT
>.|TRBJ1-5|many|TRBV19
CASSPNLGNQPQHF
TGTGCCAGTAGTCCGAATCTTGGAAATCAGCCCCAGCATTTT
>TRBD2|TRBJ2-5|few|TRBV20-1
CSATSTSGYGTQYF
TGCAGTGCTACCTCGACTAGCGGGTACGGGACCCAGTACTTC
>.|TRBJ1-1|many|TRBV24-1
CATSEEKDTEAFF
TGTGCCACCAGTGAGGAAAAGGACACTGAAGCTTTCTTT
>.|TRBJ1-2|.|TRBV10-3
CAIRQLSLYGYTF
TGTGCCATCAGACAGTTATCTCTCTATGGCTACACCTTC
>.|TRBJ2-1|.|TRBV2
CASRLYYYNEQFF
TGTGCCAGCAGGCTCTACTACTACAATGAGCAGTTCTTC
>.|TRBJ1-5|many|TRBV7-2
CASSSMTHSNQPQHF
TGTGCCAGCAGCTCAATGACACATAGCAATCAGCCCCAGCATTTT
>.|TRBJ2-7|.|TRBV7-9
CATKVGTEQYF
TGTGCCACCAAGGTAGGGACCGAGCAGTACTTC
>TRBD1|TRBJ1-2|many|TRBV20-1
CSARDGTGWGYTF
TGCAGTGCTAGAGATGGGACAGGGTGGGGCTACACCTTC
>.|TRBJ2-7|many|TRBV20-1
CSVRGGSSEQYF
TGCAGTGTCAGGGGGGGAAGCTCTGAGCAGTACTTC